The 27 T cell receptor beta chains below all came from one sample that was sequenced in a study of beta chain features in type 1 diabetes. The whole isolated RNA underwent reverse transcription, so sequencing captured expressed TCRB transcripts. Profiling relied on immunoSEQ multiplex PCR, and the TCRdb table lists in-frame clones only, not all of them. Of roughly 730,000 clones in the sample, around an eighth were seen once. Whole-study results and caveats: Researchers report that Type 1 diabetes patients had moderately but significantly shorter TCRB CDR3s across all four CD4+ subsets.

Their cognate antigens are unknown. The specimen was naive CD4+ T cells from blood. All receptors come from a man aged 18 to 30 with type 1 diabetes.

This clone was counted between two and nine times. The chain combines TRBV12-5 with TRBJ2-3; 7 nucleotides agree with TRBD2. The germline CDR1 and CDR2 sequences are LGHNT and FRNRAP. Germline trimming cut 2 bases from V and 2 bases from J; bases unmatched to any gene: 10. The CDR3 length is 17 residues. The CDR3 reads CASGLTPGLRVTDTQYF. CDR3 nucleotide sequence: TGTGCTAGTGGTTTGACACCGGGACTACGAGTCACAGATACGCAGTATTTT.

This clone showed up just a few times. The CDR3 coding sequence is TGTGCCAGCAGCGTAAGGGGGTCCGATACGCAGTATTTT. This gives the protein CASSVRGSDTQYF. The chain recombines TRBV9 with TRBJ2-3, with D possibly TRBD1 on 6 matching bases. Germline-derived CDR1 and CDR2 are SGDLS and YYNGEE. The CDR3 totals 13 residues. V shed 1 base and J shed 6 bases, with 9 bases lying between them.

This clone was seen a handful of times. V is TRBV12-5 and J is TRBJ2-5; no clear D. Germline loops: CDR1 LGHNT, CDR2 FRNRAP. V was shortened by 1 base and J by 5 bases, with 5 bases between the two germline ends. There are 12 residues in the CDR3. DNA for the CDR3: TGTGCTAGTGGTTTGGACGGGGAGACCCAGTACTTC. Amino acids: CASGLDGETQYF.

The CDR3 DNA reads as TGTGCCAGCTCACCGGGCTACAATCAGCCCCAGCATTTT. Translation: CASSPGYNQPQHF. This chain joins TRBV18 and TRBJ1-5; the D is unclear. Trimming left V 3 bases short and J 3 bases short, with 6 bases between. The CDR3 contains 13 residues. In germline, CDR1 is KGHSH, CDR2 LQKENI.

This chain connects TRBV29-1 to TRBJ1-5; D is ambiguous. V gave up 6 bases and J gave up 5 bases, with 11 bases separating them. The length of the CDR3 is 12 residues. In germline, CDR1 is SQVTM, CDR2 ANQGSEA. The CDR3 nucleotides are TGCAGCGTCTCGATTGGGGATCAGCCCCAGCATTTT. Translation: CSVSIGDQPQHF.

The gene calls are TRBV7-2 and TRBJ1-1, with TRBD1 matching over 7 bases. The CDR3 loop spans 15 amino acids. The ends lost 5 bases at V and 4 bases at J; junction bases unmatched: 10. Germline V gene lookup returns CDR1 SGHTA and CDR2 FQGNSA. The DNA of the CDR3 is TGTGCCAGCAGCCTTACAGGGGCGAAGGCCACTGAAGCTTTCTTT. This gives the protein CASSLTGAKATEAFF. The complete variable domain, with remaining parts taken from reference TRBV7-2 and TRBJ1-1, reads GAGVSQSPSNKVTEKGKDVELRCDPISGHTALYWYRQSLGQGLEFLIYFQGNSAPDKSGLPSDRFSAERTGGSVSTLTIQRTQQEDSAVYLCASSLTGAKATEAFFGQGTRLTVV.

The chain employs TRBV30 and TRBJ1-2; 9 bases are shared with TRBD1. The germline CDR1 and CDR2 sequences are GTSNPN and SVGIG (reference sequence). The CDR3 has 15 amino acids. With V trimmed by 0 bases and J by 5 bases, 7 bases remained unmatched. CDR3 coding DNA: TGTGCCTGGAGTGTACTGGCGGACAGGGGATATGGCTACACCTTC. Translating it yields CAWSVLADRGYGYTF.

This chain connects TRBV19 to TRBJ2-6; the D is unclear. Germline V gene lookup returns CDR1 LNHDA and CDR2 SQIVND (reference sequence). The CDR3 loop spans 17 amino acids. Trimming left V 3 bases short and J 4 bases short, with 16 bases between. The CDR3 reads CASSMVAGSDGANVLTF. CDR3 nucleotide sequence: TGTGCCAGTAGTATGGTGGCAGGCTCGGACGGGGCCAACGTCCTGACTTTC.

This clone was detected a few times. The chain recombines TRBV10-3 with TRBJ2-7; 7 bases line up with TRBD1. Germline CDR1 ENHRY, CDR2 SYGVKD. The CDR3 sequence is 16 residues long. The trim removed 0 bases at V and 2 bases at J, leaving 7 bases unmatched. Written as DNA, the CDR3 is TGTGCCATCAGTGAGTCAGGACAGGTAAAAACCTACGAGCAGTACTTC. This sequence encodes CAISESGQVKTYEQYF.

The chain links TRBV4-2 to TRBJ2-6; 7 bases align to TRBD1. The CDR3 runs to 19 residues. The germline V gene has CDR1 LGHNA and CDR2 YNFKEQ. The J segment lost 0 bases and the V segment lost 4 bases, leaving 12 bases of the junction unmatched. Written as DNA, the CDR3 is TGTGCCAGCAGCCGCCTTGACGGGACAGTCAGCTCTGGGGCCAACGTCCTGACTTTC. Translated: CASSRLDGTVSSGANVLTF.

The V and J genes are TRBV11-3 and TRBJ2-5; D may be TRBD1 (6 bases). The CDR3 has 15 amino acids. Trimming pared 4 bases from V and 4 bases from J, leaving 16 bases between. CDR1 SGHNT and CDR2 YENEEA come from the germline V gene. The CDR3 is CASSSGQGSRETQYF. DNA of the CDR3: TGTGCCAGCAGCTCCGGTCAGGGGTCTCGAGAGACCCAGTACTTC.

This clone was detected only a few times. The genes are TRBV4-1 and TRBJ2-1, with 10 bases fitting TRBD2. This CDR3 has 16 residues. V was clipped by 0 bases and J by 9 bases; unmatched bases: 8. Germline lookup yields CDR1 MGHRA and CDR2 YSYEKL. As DNA, the CDR3 is TGCGCCAGCAGCCAAGAGCTAGCGGGGGTTCTACTTGAGCAGTTCTTC. It encodes CASSQELAGVLLEQFF.

This chain links TRBV14 with TRBJ1-4; TRBD1 is a possible D gene (5 bases). CDR1 and CDR2 from the germline V gene are SGHDN and FVKESK. The CDR3 length is 16 residues. Between the trimmed V and J ends, which lost 1 base and 10 bases, there was a span of 19 bases. The CDR3 is CASSQALPQGPGKLFF. The CDR3 DNA follows: TGTGCCAGCAGCCAAGCCCTCCCTCAGGGTCCGGGAAAACTGTTTTTT.

V and J are TRBV15 and TRBJ2-1; 10 bases agree with TRBD1. CDR3 length equals 16 residues. Germline loops: CDR1 LNHNV, CDR2 YYDKDF (reference sequence). V lost 8 bases to trimming and J lost 6 bases; unmatched junction nucleotides: 13. The CDR3 sequence: CATPKVFGDRGNEQFF. For the CDR3, the DNA is TGTGCCACCCCCAAGGTATTCGGGGACAGGGGCAATGAGCAGTTCTTC. Full variable domain (outside the CDR3, taken from reference TRBV15 and TRBJ2-1): DAMVIQNPRYQVTQFGKPVTLSCSQTLNHNVMYWYQQKSSQAPKLLFHYYDKDFNNEADTPDNFQSRRPNTSFCFLDIRSPGLGDTAMYLCATPKVFGDRGNEQFFGPGTRLTVL.

This rearrangement joins TRBV5-4 to TRBJ1-1; 8 bases are a match to TRBD1. V was clipped by 4 bases and J by 2 bases; unmatched bases: 4. The CDR3 covers 14 residues. CDR1 and CDR2 from the germline V gene are SGHNT and YYREEE (reference sequence). In DNA form, the CDR3 reads TGTGCCAGCAGCCCGGACAGGGCTAACACTGAAGCTTTCTTT. Encoded protein: CASSPDRANTEAFF.

This clone occurred a few times. One junction end disagrees with the germline gene, perhaps due to a read error. The chain is built from TRBV10-3 and TRBJ1-4; no definite D call. Germline CDR1 ENHRY, CDR2 SYGVKD. There are 11 residues in the CDR3. CDR3 DNA: TGTGCCAGCAGTTACGATGAAAAACTGTTTTTT. It encodes CASSYDEKLFF.

This clone was detected a few times. The genes are TRBV5-1 and TRBJ2-1; perhaps TRBD2 as D (5 bases). Germline V lookup: CDR1 SGHRS, CDR2 YFSETQ. This CDR3 comprises 16 residues. V lost 0 bases and J lost 7, with 17 bases in between. The CDR3: CASSLGPGDYVNEQFF. The CDR3 region has the DNA TGCGCCAGCAGCTTGGGTCCGGGCGACTACGTTAATGAGCAGTTCTTC.

This clone showed up just a few times. V and J are TRBV4-1 and TRBJ1-5, with D perhaps TRBD1 (6 bases). The V gene lost 1 base and the J gene lost 4 bases, with 17 bases spanning the gap. Germline loops: CDR1 MGHRA, CDR2 YSYEKL. The CDR3 is made up of 17 amino acids. CDR3 coding DNA: TGCGCCAGCAGCCAAGCTGGGGGCGGCTGGGGTAATCAGCCCCAGCATTTT. It is translated as CASSQAGGGWGNQPQHF.

The chain recombines TRBV30 with TRBJ2-2; 12 bases are a match to TRBD2. The CDR3 has 18 residues. Germline CDR1 GTSNPN, CDR2 SVGIG (reference sequence). V lost 1 base to trimming and J lost 7 bases; unmatched junction nucleotides: 13. The CDR3 DNA reads as TGTGCCTGGAGTGAATACAGGGTGACTAGCGGGGGAGGCGGGGAGCTGTTTTTT. This codes for CAWSEYRVTSGGGGELFF.

The chain recombines TRBV5-1 with TRBJ2-3, with D maybe TRBD1 (5 bases). V lost 0 bases and J 2 bases, leaving 19 bases between the germline ends. The germline V gene has CDR1 SGHRS and CDR2 YFSETQ. CDR3 length: 18 residues. Here the CDR3 reads CASSLVLRAGIDTDTQYF. CDR3 nucleotide sequence: TGCGCCAGCAGCTTGGTCCTTAGGGCAGGGATCGACACAGATACGCAGTATTTT.

The chain combines TRBV14 with TRBJ2-4; D might be TRBD1 or TRBD2, each matching 5 bases. Germline V lookup: CDR1 SGHDN, CDR2 FVKESK. The CDR3 consists of 16 residues. Trimming took 4 bases from V and 1 from J, leaving 14 bases between them. CDR3 coding DNA: TGTGCCAGCAGCCCGGGGCCAAACCTGGCCAAAAACATTCAGTACTTC. It yields the protein CASSPGPNLAKNIQYF.

The V and J genes are TRBV15 and TRBJ2-6; 8 nucleotides align to TRBD1. CDR1 is LNHNV and CDR2 is YYDKDF in the germline V gene (reference sequence). Trimming removed 3 bases from V and 0 bases from J; junction bases left unmatched: 4. The CDR3 has 17 amino acids. The CDR3 DNA is TGTGCCACCAGCAGGGGGACAGGTAGCTCTGGGGCCAACGTCCTGACTTTC. Translating it yields CATSRGTGSSGANVLTF.

The chain uses TRBV25-1 and TRBJ1-2; unclear D gene. Germline loops: CDR1 MGHDK, CDR2 SYGVNS. V lost 3 bases and J lost 9, with 8 bases in between. The CDR3 runs 11 residues. CDR3 protein: CASSDFSSYTF. In DNA form, the CDR3 reads TGTGCCAGCAGTGACTTTTCAAGCTACACCTTC.

This sequence joins TRBV9 and TRBJ2-3; the D gene could be TRBD1 or TRBD2 (6 bases each). The CDR3 loop spans 16 amino acids. Trimming removed 1 base from V and 0 bases from J, with 12 bases in between. The germline V gene encodes CDR1 SGDLS and CDR2 YYNGEE. CDR3 residues: CASSVRGGPSTDTQYF. The CDR3 DNA sequence: TGTGCCAGCAGCGTACGTGGGGGGCCTAGCACAGATACGCAGTATTTT.

The genes are TRBV11-3 and TRBJ1-1; D remains unclear. The CDR3 has 13 amino acids. V was shortened by 5 bases and J by 1 base, with 8 bases between the two germline ends. CDR1 and CDR2 from the germline V gene are SGHNT and YENEEA. The CDR3: CASSPQWNTEAFF. CDR3 coding DNA: TGTGCCAGCAGCCCTCAATGGAACACTGAAGCTTTCTTT.

There are a few counts of this clone. The rearrangement joins TRBV29-1 to TRBJ1-1; possibly TRBD1 for D (6 bases). The CDR3 contains 12 residues. CDR1 is SQVTM, CDR2 ANQGSEA, per germline. V lost 5 bases and J lost 5, with 12 bases in between. The chain's CDR3 is CSVSVTGTEAFF. The CDR3 region has the DNA TGCAGCGTTTCGGTAACAGGGACTGAAGCTTTCTTT.

The V call is TRBV7-9, the J call TRBJ2-7; D gene uncertain. The V gene's germline CDR1 is SEHNR and CDR2 FQNEAQ (reference sequence). CDR3 size: 12 residues. V was trimmed by 1 base and J by 10 bases, leaving 11 bases between them. CDR3 in DNA: TGTGCCAGCAGCTTAGAACACCGACCTCAGTACTTC. Amino acid sequence: CASSLEHRPQYF.